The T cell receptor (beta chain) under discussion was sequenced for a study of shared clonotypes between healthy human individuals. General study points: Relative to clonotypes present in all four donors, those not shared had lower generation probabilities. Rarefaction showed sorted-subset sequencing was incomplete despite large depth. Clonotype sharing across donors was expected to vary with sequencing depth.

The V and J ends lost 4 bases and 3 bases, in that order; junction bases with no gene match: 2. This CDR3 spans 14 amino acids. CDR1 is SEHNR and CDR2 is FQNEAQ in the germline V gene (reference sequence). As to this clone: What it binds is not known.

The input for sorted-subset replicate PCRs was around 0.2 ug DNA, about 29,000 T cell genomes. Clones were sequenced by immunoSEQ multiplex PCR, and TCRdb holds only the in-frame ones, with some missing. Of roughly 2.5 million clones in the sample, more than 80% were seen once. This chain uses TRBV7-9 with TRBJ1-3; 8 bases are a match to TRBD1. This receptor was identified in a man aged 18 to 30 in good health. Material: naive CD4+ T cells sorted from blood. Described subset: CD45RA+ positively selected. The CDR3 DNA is TGTGCCAGCAGCTCAGACAGGGGTGGAAACACCATATATTTT. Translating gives CASSSDRGGNTIYF.